Listed below are T cell receptor beta chains from one sample, sequenced in a study of Graves' ophthalmopathy and Graves' hyperthyroidism. Each CDR3 protein is one row after TCRdb ran MiXCR on the multiplex PCR reads. The sample lists 200,000 to 250,000 distinct CDR3 sequences, 29% seen once, with 9.1% in the top ten. Material: peripheral blood. The source of these receptors is a man aged 50 to 59 with Graves' ophthalmopathy. Both conserved end residues are part of each CDR3. Fields, in order: clone size, V gene, D gene, J gene, CDR3 DNA, CDR3 protein. A D gene is named only where the DNA matches it firmly. The size entry is marked missing in some rows and otherwise reads once, few, many or a size class.

clone size: NA; V gene: TRBV5-6; D gene: NA; J gene: TRBJ1-1; CDR3 DNA: TGTGCCAGCAGCTTTTTATATGACAACACTGAAGCTTTCTTT; CDR3 protein: CASSFLYDNTEAFF
clone size: once; V gene: TRBV12-3/TRBV12-4; D gene: TRBD1; J gene: TRBJ1-1; CDR3 DNA: TGTGCCAGCAGTGAACCGGGACAGGGGAACACTGAAGCTTTCTTT; CDR3 protein: CASSEPGQGNTEAFF
clone size: few; V gene: TRBV28; D gene: NA; J gene: TRBJ1-2; CDR3 DNA: TGTGCCACGGGATGGGCCGGCTATGGCTACACCTTC; CDR3 protein: CATGWAGYGYTF
clone size: many; V gene: TRBV5-1; D gene: NA; J gene: TRBJ1-1; CDR3 DNA: TGCGCCAGCAGCTTGGCAGGCAGCGAAGCTTTCTTT; CDR3 protein: CASSLAGSEAFF
clone size: many; V gene: TRBV28; D gene: TRBD2; J gene: TRBJ2-2; CDR3 DNA: TGTGCCACTAGCGGGAGAAACACCGGGGAGCTGTTTTTT; CDR3 protein: CATSGRNTGELFF
clone size: many; V gene: TRBV6-2/TRBV6-3; D gene: NA; J gene: TRBJ2-2; CDR3 DNA: TGTGCCAGCAGCCTCACTATCGAGAACACCGGGGAGCTGTTTTTT; CDR3 protein: CASSLTIENTGELFF
clone size: NA; V gene: TRBV28; D gene: TRBD1; J gene: TRBJ2-7; CDR3 DNA: TGTGCCAGCATTGGGACAGGGGATTGGCACGAGCAGTACTTC; CDR3 protein: CASIGTGDWHEQYF
clone size: many; V gene: TRBV5-1; D gene: TRBD2; J gene: TRBJ2-7; CDR3 DNA: TGCGCCAGCAGCTTGGCCGGAGCTAGCGGGAGAAACGAGCAGTACTTC; CDR3 protein: CASSLAGASGRNEQYF
clone size: many; V gene: TRBV6-5; D gene: TRBD2; J gene: TRBJ2-2; CDR3 DNA: TGTGCCAGCAGTCTGGCGGGAGGCGGGGAGCTGTTTTTT; CDR3 protein: CASSLAGGGELFF
clone size: many; V gene: TRBV20-1; D gene: TRBD2; J gene: TRBJ2-5; CDR3 DNA: TGCAGTGCCATAGGGACTAGCGGGGGACGTCCGGGTGAGACCCAGTACTTC; CDR3 protein: CSAIGTSGGRPGETQYF
clone size: NA; V gene: TRBV20-1; D gene: NA; J gene: TRBJ2-7; CDR3 DNA: TGCAGTGCTAGGCCCTTACAGGGAACCTACGAGCAGTACTTC; CDR3 protein: CSARPLQGTYEQYF
clone size: many; V gene: TRBV19; D gene: NA; J gene: TRBJ1-5; CDR3 DNA: TGTGCCAGTAGTTTGGTAGGAGTTAGCAATCAGCCCCAGCATTTT; CDR3 protein: CASSLVGVSNQPQHF
clone size: NA; V gene: TRBV2; D gene: NA; J gene: TRBJ2-7; CDR3 DNA: TGTGCCAGCGGCCAAGGTGGGGACATTAGCTACGAGCAGTACTTC; CDR3 protein: CASGQGGDISYEQYF
clone size: many; V gene: TRBV28; D gene: NA; J gene: TRBJ2-7; CDR3 DNA: TGTGCCAGCAGTTTATTCGGTGGGAGCACCACCTACGAGCAGTACTTC; CDR3 protein: CASSLFGGSTTYEQYF
clone size: many; V gene: TRBV6-5; D gene: NA; J gene: TRBJ1-1; CDR3 DNA: TGTGCCAGCAGTTACTCGCAGAACCAGAACACTGAAGCTTTCTTT; CDR3 protein: CASSYSQNQNTEAFF
clone size: NA; V gene: TRBV6-2/TRBV6-3; D gene: NA; J gene: TRBJ1-1; CDR3 DNA: TGTGCCAGCAGTTACGGCAGGGTGATTCTCCGCACTGAAGCTTTCTTT; CDR3 protein: CASSYGRVILRTEAFF
clone size: many; V gene: TRBV7-9; D gene: TRBD1; J gene: TRBJ1-1; CDR3 DNA: TGTGCCAGCAGCTTAATGGAGGGGGCCGCTGAAGCTTTCTTT; CDR3 protein: CASSLMEGAAEAFF
clone size: NA; V gene: TRBV6-1; D gene: NA; J gene: TRBJ1-5; CDR3 DNA: TGTGCCAGCAGTGTGGGGGGTGACGTGGGGAAGCCCCAGCATTTT; CDR3 protein: CASSVGGDVGKPQHF
clone size: many; V gene: TRBV6-1; D gene: NA; J gene: TRBJ1-5; CDR3 DNA: TGTGCCAGCAGCCCTCAGGGGCCCAATCAGCCCCAGCATTTT; CDR3 protein: CASSPQGPNQPQHF
clone size: NA; V gene: TRBV28; D gene: NA; J gene: TRBJ1-6; CDR3 DNA: TGTGCCAGCCTCACAGGAATCGGAAATTCACCCCTCCACTTT; CDR3 protein: CASLTGIGNSPLHF
clone size: many; V gene: TRBV19; D gene: TRBD2; J gene: TRBJ2-2; CDR3 DNA: TGTGCCAGTAGTCGGGGACTAGCGGACACCGGGGAGCTGTTTTTT; CDR3 protein: CASSRGLADTGELFF
clone size: NA; V gene: TRBV5-1; D gene: NA; J gene: TRBJ2-2; CDR3 DNA: TGCGCCAGCAGCTTGGGTGACAGTTACGCCGGGGAGCTGTTTTTT; CDR3 protein: CASSLGDSYAGELFF
clone size: many; V gene: TRBV5-6; D gene: TRBD2; J gene: TRBJ2-5; CDR3 DNA: TGTGCCAGCAGCTTGTCTGGGACTATGCAAGAGACCCAGTACTTC; CDR3 protein: CASSLSGTMQETQYF
clone size: NA; V gene: TRBV7-8; D gene: TRBD1; J gene: TRBJ1-2; CDR3 DNA: TGTGCCAGCAGCACGCCACAGGGGAGGTGGGATGGCTACACCTTC; CDR3 protein: CASSTPQGRWDGYTF
clone size: many; V gene: TRBV7-9; D gene: NA; J gene: TRBJ1-1; CDR3 DNA: TGTGCCAGCAGCGCGGGACTGTTGGGGGTCACTGAAGCTTTCTTT; CDR3 protein: CASSAGLLGVTEAFF
clone size: NA; V gene: TRBV12-3/TRBV12-4; D gene: NA; J gene: TRBJ1-6; CDR3 DNA: TGTGCCAGCAGTTTAGGGGGTACCCTCCACTTT; CDR3 protein: CASSLGGTLHF
clone size: many; V gene: TRBV19; D gene: NA; J gene: TRBJ2-7; CDR3 DNA: TGTGCCAGTAGTAGCGGTTTAGGGTCCTACGAGCAGTACTTC; CDR3 protein: CASSSGLGSYEQYF
clone size: NA; V gene: TRBV11-2; D gene: NA; J gene: TRBJ2-7; CDR3 DNA: TGTGCCAGCAGCCCACCGGGACAAAGCTCCTACGAGCAGTACTTC; CDR3 protein: CASSPPGQSSYEQYF
clone size: many; V gene: TRBV12-3/TRBV12-4; D gene: TRBD1; J gene: TRBJ2-2; CDR3 DNA: TGTGCCAGCAGCGAGACAGGGAATTCCGGGGAGCTGTTTTTT; CDR3 protein: CASSETGNSGELFF
clone size: many; V gene: TRBV7-3; D gene: TRBD1; J gene: TRBJ2-7; CDR3 DNA: TGTGCCAGCAGCTCCACCGGGACAGGGATTCGGTACTTC; CDR3 protein: CASSSTGTGIRYF
clone size: NA; V gene: TRBV6-2/TRBV6-3; D gene: NA; J gene: TRBJ1-5; CDR3 DNA: TGTGCCAGCAGTACCCTGGCAGTCACAAGCAATCAGCCCCAGCATTTT; CDR3 protein: CASSTLAVTSNQPQHF
clone size: many; V gene: TRBV24-1; D gene: NA; J gene: TRBJ2-7; CDR3 DNA: TGTGCCACCAGTGATTTGTCGGGGCAGTGCCGTTCCTACGAGCAGTACTTC; CDR3 protein: CATSDLSGQCRSYEQYF